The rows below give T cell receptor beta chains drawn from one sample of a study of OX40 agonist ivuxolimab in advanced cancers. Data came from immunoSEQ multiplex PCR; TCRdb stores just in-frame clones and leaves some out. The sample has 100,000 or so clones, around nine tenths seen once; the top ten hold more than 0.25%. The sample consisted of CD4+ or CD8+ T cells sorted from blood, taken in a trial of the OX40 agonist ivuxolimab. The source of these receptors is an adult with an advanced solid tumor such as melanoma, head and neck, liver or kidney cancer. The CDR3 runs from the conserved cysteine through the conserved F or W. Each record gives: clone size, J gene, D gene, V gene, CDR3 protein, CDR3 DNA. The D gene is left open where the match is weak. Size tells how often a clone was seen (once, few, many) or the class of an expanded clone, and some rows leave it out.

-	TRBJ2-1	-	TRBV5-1	CASSLEPPPGNEQFF	TGCGCCAGCAGCTTGGAGCCACCCCCTGGCAATGAGCAGTTCTTC
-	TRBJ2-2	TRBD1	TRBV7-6	CASSPWTGNTGELFF	TGTGCCAGCAGTCCTTGGACAGGGAACACCGGGGAGCTGTTTTTT
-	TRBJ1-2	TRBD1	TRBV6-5	CASTYRGRGYTF	TGTGCCAGCACCTACAGGGGGCGCGGCTACACCTTC
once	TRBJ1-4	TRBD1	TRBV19	CASSMDRGKLFF	TGTGCCAGTAGTATGGACAGGGGGAAACTGTTTTTT
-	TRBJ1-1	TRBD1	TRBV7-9	CASSAQTGLGEAFF	TGTGCCAGCAGCGCACAGACAGGGTTAGGTGAAGCTTTCTTT
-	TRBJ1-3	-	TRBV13	CASSLAGGNTIYF	TGTGCCAGCAGCTTAGCCGGTGGAAACACCATATATTTT
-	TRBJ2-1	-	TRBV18	CASSSRLDGEQFF	TGTGCCAGCTCATCAAGACTAGATGGTGAGCAGTTCTTC
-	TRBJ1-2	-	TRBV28	CASSEGQTNYGYTF	TGTGCCAGCAGTGAAGGACAGACTAACTATGGCTACACCTTC
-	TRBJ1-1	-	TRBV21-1	CASSKTSGTGRFTEAFF	TGTGCCAGCAGCAAAACCTCCGGGACAGGGAGGTTTACTGAAGCTTTCTTT
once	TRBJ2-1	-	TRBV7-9	CASSRDGTRNEQFF	TGTGCCAGCAGCCGGGACGGGACTCGGAATGAGCAGTTCTTC
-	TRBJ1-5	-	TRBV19	CASSILYRADNQPQHF	TGTGCCAGTAGTATATTATATAGGGCAGACAATCAGCCCCAGCATTTT
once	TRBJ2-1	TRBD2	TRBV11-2	CASTHSGGVAYNEQFF	TGTGCCAGCACCCATAGCGGGGGGGTGGCCTACAATGAGCAGTTCTTC
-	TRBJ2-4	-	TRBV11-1	CASSQKQATKNIQYF	TGTGCCAGCAGCCAAAAACAGGCCACCAAAAACATTCAGTACTTC
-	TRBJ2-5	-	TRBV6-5	CASGPGTSQETQYF	TGTGCCAGCGGGCCGGGGACCTCCCAAGAGACCCAGTACTTC
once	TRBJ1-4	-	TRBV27	CASSPWWTTNEKLFF	TGTGCCAGCAGCCCGTGGTGGACAACTAATGAAAAACTGTTTTTT
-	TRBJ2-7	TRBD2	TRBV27	CASSFLTSGSSYEQYF	TGTGCCAGCAGTTTTCTGACTAGCGGGAGCTCCTACGAGCAGTACTTC
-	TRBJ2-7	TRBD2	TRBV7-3	CASSLGTSPTAF	TGTGCCAGCAGCTTGGGGACTAGTCCCACTGCCTTC
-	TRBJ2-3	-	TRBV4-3	CASSQEYGIGLGSTDTQYF	TGCGCCAGCAGCCAAGAGTACGGAATTGGCTTAGGTAGCACAGATACGCAGTATTTT